A selection of T cell receptor beta chains follows, all from one sample in a study of blood T cell repertoires in COVID-19. Using immunoSEQ multiplex PCR, the repertoire was profiled, and TCRdb retains in-frame clones only, with some absent. The sample carries some 250,000 clones, about nine tenths recorded once. Sequenced input: peripheral blood. These receptors were taken from a man in his fifties or sixties who had recovered from COVID-19. Each CDR3 is given with its conserved first and last residue. A D gene is named only where the DNA matches it firmly. Some rows have no size entry. The others give once, few or many, or a class for an expanded clone.

DNA: TGTGCCACCAGTGATTGGGGGACAGCGAACACCGGGGAGCTGTTTTTT
CDR3: CATSDWGTANTGELFF
length: 16
J: TRBJ2-2
D: TRBD1
V: TRBV24-1
size: -

DNA: TGTGCCAGCAGCCGGGACAGGGCTCCTAATCAGCCCCAGCATTTT
CDR3: CASSRDRAPNQPQHF
length: 15
J: TRBJ1-5
D: TRBD1
V: TRBV7-2
size: -

DNA: TGTGCCAGCAGTTACACGGGACTAGCGGGCGCAGATACGCAGTATTTT
CDR3: CASSYTGLAGADTQYF
length: 16
J: TRBJ2-3
D: TRBD2
V: TRBV6-5
size: -

DNA: TGTGCCAGCAGCGTAGCGGGGGGAGGGGCAAGCTCTGGAAACACCATATATTTT
CDR3: CASSVAGGGASSGNTIYF
length: 18
J: TRBJ1-3
D: -
V: TRBV9
size: -

DNA: TGTGCCACCAGTGCGAACAGGGGAAACACCGGGGAGCTGTTTTTT
CDR3: CATSANRGNTGELFF
length: 15
J: TRBJ2-2
D: TRBD1
V: TRBV24-1
size: -

DNA: TGCGCCAGCAGCCCGAGGACTAGCGGGAGACAAGAGACCCAGTACTTC
CDR3: CASSPRTSGRQETQYF
length: 16
J: TRBJ2-5
D: TRBD2
V: TRBV5-1
size: -

DNA: TGCGCCAGCAATGGCGAGCGGGGGGCCGGGTTGTTGACCCAGTACTTC
CDR3: CASNGERGAGLLTQYF
length: 16
J: TRBJ2-5
D: TRBD2
V: TRBV5-1
size: once

DNA: TGTGCCAGCAGTTTCCGTGAAAAACTGTTTTTT
CDR3: CASSFREKLFF
length: 11
J: TRBJ1-4
D: -
V: TRBV12-3/TRBV12-4
size: -

DNA: TGTGCCACCAGGGGGCGGACAGGGCAGAAGGATACGCAGTATTTT
CDR3: CATRGRTGQKDTQYF
length: 15
J: TRBJ2-3
D: TRBD1
V: TRBV24-1
size: -

DNA: TGTGCCAGCAGTTACGGGAGGGGCACCTACGAGCAGTACTTC
CDR3: CASSYGRGTYEQYF
length: 14
J: TRBJ2-7
D: TRBD2
V: TRBV6-5
size: few

DNA: TGTGCCAGCAGCCTCCAGGGCACGCGCACAGATACGCAGTATTTT
CDR3: CASSLQGTRTDTQYF
length: 15
J: TRBJ2-3
D: -
V: TRBV5-8
size: -

DNA: TGTGCCAGCAGCGATAGATTTGAAGCTTTCTTT
CDR3: CASSDRFEAFF
length: 11
J: TRBJ1-1
D: -
V: TRBV14
size: many

DNA: TGTGCCAGTAGTATTTTTGAGCAGGGCTCATTCACAGATACGCAGTATTTT
CDR3: CASSIFEQGSFTDTQYF
length: 17
J: TRBJ2-3
D: -
V: TRBV19
size: -

DNA: TGTGCCAGCAGTTTACCCTCCGGGACAGGGGTGGGGAATGAGCAGTTCTTC
CDR3: CASSLPSGTGVGNEQFF
length: 17
J: TRBJ2-1
D: TRBD1
V: TRBV27
size: few

DNA: TGTGCCACCAGTGATCATACTAGCGGGGGGGGCGAGCAGTACTTC
CDR3: CATSDHTSGGGEQYF
length: 15
J: TRBJ2-7
D: TRBD2
V: TRBV24-1
size: -

DNA: TGCAGCGTGCGACAGGGGGAAGGTCAGCCCCAGCATTTT
CDR3: CSVRQGEGQPQHF
length: 13
J: TRBJ1-5
D: TRBD1
V: TRBV29-1
size: -

DNA: TGTGCCAGCAGCCAAAGCTCGGGGGGGTCTGGAGATACGCAGTATTTT
CDR3: CASSQSSGGSGDTQYF
length: 16
J: TRBJ2-3
D: TRBD2
V: TRBV3-1/TRBV3-2
size: -

DNA: TGTGCCAGCAGTTCACGACTAGCGGGGGTCACAGATACGCAGTATTTT
CDR3: CASSSRLAGVTDTQYF
length: 16
J: TRBJ2-3
D: TRBD2
V: TRBV6-5
size: -

DNA: TGCAGTGCTAATGACAGGGTGGAGCAGTTCTTC
CDR3: CSANDRVEQFF
length: 11
J: TRBJ2-1
D: TRBD1
V: TRBV20-1
size: -

DNA: TGTGCCAGCAGTGCAGGGTTCTCTGGAAACACCATATATTTT
CDR3: CASSAGFSGNTIYF
length: 14
J: TRBJ1-3
D: -
V: TRBV27
size: -

DNA: TGTGCCAGCGGGGGGGGGTACTCCTACAATGAGCAGTTCTTC
CDR3: CASGGGYSYNEQFF
length: 14
J: TRBJ2-1
D: TRBD2
V: TRBV6-5
size: -

DNA: TGTGCCAGCAGGGGAGGGACGTCCCGTAATTCACCCCTCCACTTT
CDR3: CASRGGTSRNSPLHF
length: 15
J: TRBJ1-6
D: -
V: TRBV2
size: few

DNA: TGTGCCAGTAAGGGGGAACTGACGGGAAACACCATATATTTT
CDR3: CASKGELTGNTIYF
length: 14
J: TRBJ1-3
D: -
V: TRBV19
size: once

DNA: TGTGCCAGCTCACCAAGTGGGACACTCTTGAACACTGAAGCTTTCTTT
CDR3: CASSPSGTLLNTEAFF
length: 16
J: TRBJ1-1
D: -
V: TRBV18
size: -

DNA: TGTGCCAACAGCTTAGCGTCTTCGACAGGCAACACTGAAGCTTTCTTT
CDR3: CANSLASSTGNTEAFF
length: 16
J: TRBJ1-1
D: -
V: TRBV7-8
size: once

DNA: TGTGCCAGCAGTTCCACAGGGGTCGCTAATGAAAAACTGTTTTTT
CDR3: CASSSTGVANEKLFF
length: 15
J: TRBJ1-4
D: TRBD1
V: TRBV27
size: -

DNA: TGTGCCAGCCTCAGGGGGTTAAGCTCCTATAATTCACCCCTCCACTTT
CDR3: CASLRGLSSYNSPLHF
length: 16
J: TRBJ1-6
D: TRBD1
V: TRBV2
size: -

DNA: TGTGCCAGCAGCTTGGTTCGGGGGGGCTATGGCTACACCTTC
CDR3: CASSLVRGGYGYTF
length: 14
J: TRBJ1-2
D: -
V: TRBV5-6
size: -

DNA: TGTGCCAGCTCACCAGGCGGCCGATGGAACACCATATATTTT
CDR3: CASSPGGRWNTIYF
length: 14
J: TRBJ1-3
D: -
V: TRBV18
size: -

DNA: TGTGCCAGCAGACGCTCCAATGCGGGGGATTCACCCCTCCACTTT
CDR3: CASRRSNAGDSPLHF
length: 15
J: TRBJ1-6
D: -
V: TRBV6-5
size: -

DNA: TGTGCCAGCAGCGTAGATGCACGGAGAAATGAAAAACTGTTTTTT
CDR3: CASSVDARRNEKLFF
length: 15
J: TRBJ1-4
D: -
V: TRBV9
size: -

DNA: TGTGCCAGCAGCGCGGAGGGGGCAGCTAACTATGGCTACACCTTC
CDR3: CASSAEGAANYGYTF
length: 15
J: TRBJ1-2
D: TRBD1
V: TRBV9
size: -

DNA: TGTGCCAGTAGTACCTCTTGGGCCCTATCTCAGCCCCAGCATTTT
CDR3: CASSTSWALSQPQHF
length: 15
J: TRBJ1-5
D: -
V: TRBV19
size: -

DNA: TGTGCCTGGAGTCCCCCTGGAAGGGACTATTACTCTGGGGCCAACGTCCTGACTTTC
CDR3: CAWSPPGRDYYSGANVLTF
length: 19
J: TRBJ2-6
D: TRBD2
V: TRBV30
size: few

DNA: TGCGCCAGCAGCTCCACCGGGACAGGGTCCGAGCAGTACTTC
CDR3: CASSSTGTGSEQYF
length: 14
J: TRBJ2-7
D: TRBD1
V: TRBV5-1
size: -

DNA: TGTGCCAGCAGTTGGGGGGCAGATACGCAGTATTTT
CDR3: CASSWGADTQYF
length: 12
J: TRBJ2-3
D: -
V: TRBV27
size: -

DNA: TGTGCAGAGGAGGTGGGCCCTAATGAAAAACTGTTTTTT
CDR3: CAEEVGPNEKLFF
length: 13
J: TRBJ1-4
D: -
V: TRBV10-3
size: -

DNA: TGTGCCAGCAGTTTACAGTACAATGAGCAGTTCTTC
CDR3: CASSLQYNEQFF
length: 12
J: TRBJ2-1
D: -
V: TRBV28
size: -

DNA: TGTGCCAGCAGCCAAGGGTTTGGGGGGTTAGAGACCCAGTACTTC
CDR3: CASSQGFGGLETQYF
length: 15
J: TRBJ2-5
D: -
V: TRBV3-1/TRBV3-2
size: -

DNA: TGTGCCAGCAAAAGCGGGGGCCCCGGGGAGCTGTTTTTT
CDR3: CASKSGGPGELFF
length: 13
J: TRBJ2-2
D: TRBD2
V: TRBV2
size: -

DNA: TGTGCCAGCTCACCCACCATTGTCAAAGGGGGCTACACTGAAGCTTTCTTT
CDR3: CASSPTIVKGGYTEAFF
length: 17
J: TRBJ1-1
D: TRBD1
V: TRBV18
size: -

DNA: TGTGCCACCAGTGATTACAGGGGGCGGTCAGATACGCAGTATTTT
CDR3: CATSDYRGRSDTQYF
length: 15
J: TRBJ2-3
D: TRBD1
V: TRBV24-1
size: few

DNA: TGTGCCAGCAGTCCGGAGCGGGGTAGTAATTCACCCCTCCACTTT
CDR3: CASSPERGSNSPLHF
length: 15
J: TRBJ1-6
D: -
V: TRBV6-5
size: -

DNA: TGCAGTGCTAGGAGTTTCGACGAGCAGTACTTC
CDR3: CSARSFDEQYF
length: 11
J: TRBJ2-7
D: -
V: TRBV20-1
size: -

DNA: TGCGCCAGCAGCCAAGAGGCAGGGAGGTACAATGAGCAGTTCTTC
CDR3: CASSQEAGRYNEQFF
length: 15
J: TRBJ2-1
D: -
V: TRBV4-1
size: once

DNA: TGTGCCAGCAGTGAAGCGCCAGACAGCAGCTCCTACGAGCAGTACTTC
CDR3: CASSEAPDSSSYEQYF
length: 16
J: TRBJ2-7
D: -
V: TRBV6-1
size: -